Listed here are 9 T cell receptor beta chains from one sample, sequenced in a study of T cells in Graves' hyperthyroidism and ophthalmopathy. RNA transcripts were the template for amplifying TCR beta CDR3 regions. The primer set for the first-round RT-PCR of the TCR CDR3 was HTBI. TCRdb itself ran the multiplex PCR reads through MiXCR, one entry per CDR3 protein. Counted here are roughly 660,000 distinct CDR3 sequences, roughly 17% occurring once; the ten biggest clones make up about 16%. Sequenced input: blood. These receptors originate from a man in his fifties with Graves' hyperthyroidism.

This clonotype was seen a handful of times. The gene calls are TRBV7-9 and TRBJ2-3; 8 nucleotides agree with TRBD1. CDR1 and CDR2 from the germline V gene are SEHNR and FQNEAQ (reference sequence). The V gene end was trimmed by 4 bases and the J gene end by 4 bases; junction bases not matched to a gene: 13. CDR3 size: 17 residues. The CDR3 DNA sequence: TGTGCCAGCAGCTCATCCCCCCGGACAGGGCGGGCAGATACGCAGTATTTT. As protein: CASSSSPRTGRADTQYF. Full variable domain (outside the CDR3, taken from reference TRBV7-9 and TRBJ2-3): DTGVSQNPRHKITKRGQNVTFRCDPISEHNRLYWYRQTLGQGPEFLTYFQNEAQLEKSRLLSDRFSAERPKGSFSTLEIQRTEQGDSAMYLCASSSSPRTGRADTQYFGPGTRLTVL.

This clonotype was seen at least ten times. The chain joins TRBV7-8 to TRBJ1-2; D gene unclear. V gave up 0 bases and J gave up 2 bases, with 7 bases separating them. Germline CDR1 reads SGHVS; CDR2 reads FQNEAQ. There are 14 residues in the CDR3. CDR3 DNA sequence: TGTGCCAGCAGCTTAGCGAACAGCAACTATGGCTACACCTTC. This gives the protein CASSLANSNYGYTF.

The chain employs TRBV2 and TRBJ2-7; D possibly uses TRBD1 or TRBD2 (6 bases each). The germline gives CDR1 SNHLY, CDR2 FYNNEI. The CDR3 covers 14 residues. Trimming pared 7 bases from V and 5 bases from J, leaving 18 bases between. The CDR3: CASNQGGGGHEQYF. CDR3 in DNA: TGTGCCAGCAATCAAGGGGGAGGCGGCCACGAGCAGTACTTC.

The V and J genes are TRBV19 and TRBJ2-7, with unresolved D. The V end lost 4 bases, the J end lost 3 bases, and 10 bases lay between the germline ends. The CDR3 has 13 residues. Germline V gene data show CDR1 as LNHDA and CDR2 as SQIVND (reference sequence). The CDR3 nucleotides are TGTGCCAGTAGTACTTTAAATAGCTACGAGCAGTACTTC. Encoded protein: CASSTLNSYEQYF.

Many counts were recorded for this clonotype. The chain recombines TRBV5-1 with TRBJ2-5, with 8 bases matching TRBD1. This CDR3 spans 15 amino acids. J lost 5 bases, V lost 4 bases, and 10 bases had no gene match. Germline values: CDR1 SGHRS, CDR2 YFSETQ. The CDR3 bases are TGCGCCAGCAGCGTGGTCGGACAGGGCAGGGAGACCCAGTACTTC. Its translation: CASSVVGQGRETQYF.

The sample holds a few counts of this clonotype. This rearrangement joins TRBV28 to TRBJ2-7, with D perhaps TRBD2 (5 bases). The CDR3 spans 14 residues. Trimming cost V 8 bases and J 0 bases, with 14 bases left between them. Germline assignment: CDR1 MDHEN and CDR2 SYDVKM. Here the CDR3 DNA reads TGTGCCAGCCAACAAGTGGGGAGCTCCTACGAGCAGTACTTC. Translating it yields CASQQVGSSYEQYF.

V and J are TRBV6-2 or TRBV6-3 and TRBJ2-7; 7 bases map to TRBD2. CDR1 and CDR2 (germline): MNHEY, SVGEGT. CDR3 length: 12 residues. Trimming at V came to 7 bases and at J to 7 bases, leaving 7 bases not matched to a gene. DNA for the CDR3: TGTGCCAGCACCGACGGGGGGAAAGAGCAGTACTTC. Protein: CASTDGGKEQYF.

The chain recombines TRBV30 with TRBJ2-3; TRBD2 aligns across 12 bases. CDR3 length equals 14 residues. J lost 6 bases, V lost 2 bases, and 3 bases had no gene match. Germline CDR1 reads GTSNPN; CDR2 reads SVGIG (reference sequence). CDR3: CAWSKLAGGDTQYF. CDR3 nucleotides: TGTGCCTGGAGTAAACTAGCGGGAGGCGATACGCAGTATTTT. The full variable domain, rest sourced from reference TRBV30 and TRBJ2-3, is SQTIHQWPATLVQPVGSPLSLECTVEGTSNPNLYWYRQAAGRGLQLLFYSVGIGQISSEVPQNLSASRPQDRQFILSSKKLLLSDSGFYLCAWSKLAGGDTQYFGPGTRLTVL.

This clonotype was detected ten times or more. The chain links TRBV20-1 to TRBJ2-6; perhaps TRBD1 as D (5 bases). This CDR3 region has 18 residues. With 0 bases removed from V and 4 bases from J, the gap between germline ends came to 19 bases. Germline V gene data show CDR1 as DFQATT and CDR2 as SNEGSKA (reference sequence). The CDR3 nucleotides read TGCAGTGCTAGAGATCCAAGGGGCCTCGGCCGGGGGGCCAACGTCCTGACTTTC. Translation gives CSARDPRGLGRGANVLTF.